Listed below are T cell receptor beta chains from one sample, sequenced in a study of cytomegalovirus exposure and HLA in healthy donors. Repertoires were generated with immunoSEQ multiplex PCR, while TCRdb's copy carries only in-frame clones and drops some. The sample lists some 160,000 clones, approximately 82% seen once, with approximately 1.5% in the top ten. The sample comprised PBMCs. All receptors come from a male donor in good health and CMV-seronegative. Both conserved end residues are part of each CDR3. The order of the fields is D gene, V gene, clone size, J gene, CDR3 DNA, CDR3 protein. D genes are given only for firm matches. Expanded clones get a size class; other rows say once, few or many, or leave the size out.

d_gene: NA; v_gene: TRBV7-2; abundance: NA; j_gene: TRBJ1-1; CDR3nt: TGTGCCAGCAGTTCAGTCGACCTGGGCTCTGAAGCTTTCTTT; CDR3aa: CASSSVDLGSEAFF
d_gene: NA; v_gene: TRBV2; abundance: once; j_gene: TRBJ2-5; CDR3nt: TGTGCCAGCAGCGCACGGACTCAAGAGACCCAGTACTTC; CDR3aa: CASSARTQETQYF
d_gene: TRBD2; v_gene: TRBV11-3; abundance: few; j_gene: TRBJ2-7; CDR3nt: TGTGCCAGCAGCTTAAGAACTAGCGCCTACGAGCAGTACTTC; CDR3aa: CASSLRTSAYEQYF
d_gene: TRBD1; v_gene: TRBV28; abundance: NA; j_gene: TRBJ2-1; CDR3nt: TGTGCCAGCAGCTCGGGACAGAACAATGAGCAGTTCTTC; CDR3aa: CASSSGQNNEQFF
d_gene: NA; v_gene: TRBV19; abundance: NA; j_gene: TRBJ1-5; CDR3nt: TGTGCCAGTAGTATTCAGTTAATTCAGCCCCAGCATTTT; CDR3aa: CASSIQLIQPQHF
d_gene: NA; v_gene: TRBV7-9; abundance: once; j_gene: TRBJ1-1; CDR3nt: TGTGCCAGCAGCTTAAGGCAGGGCAGTGAAGCTTTCTTT; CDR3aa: CASSLRQGSEAFF
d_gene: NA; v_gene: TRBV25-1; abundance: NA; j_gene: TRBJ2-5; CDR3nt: TGTGCCAGCAGTGAATCGAGACAACGAGGGGAGACCCAGTACTTC; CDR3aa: CASSESRQRGETQYF
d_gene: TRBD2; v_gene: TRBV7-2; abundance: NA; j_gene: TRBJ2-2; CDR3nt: TGTGCCAGCAGCTTGACTAGCGGGAAAACCGGGGAGCTGTTTTTT; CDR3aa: CASSLTSGKTGELFF
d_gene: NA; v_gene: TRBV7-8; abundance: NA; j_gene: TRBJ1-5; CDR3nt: TGTGCCAGCAGCCCACAGAGAAATCAGCCCCAGCATTTT; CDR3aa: CASSPQRNQPQHF
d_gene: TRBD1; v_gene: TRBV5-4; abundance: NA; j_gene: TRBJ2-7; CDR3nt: TGTGCCAGCAGCCCAGGGACAGGGTTCGAGCAGTACTTC; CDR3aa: CASSPGTGFEQYF